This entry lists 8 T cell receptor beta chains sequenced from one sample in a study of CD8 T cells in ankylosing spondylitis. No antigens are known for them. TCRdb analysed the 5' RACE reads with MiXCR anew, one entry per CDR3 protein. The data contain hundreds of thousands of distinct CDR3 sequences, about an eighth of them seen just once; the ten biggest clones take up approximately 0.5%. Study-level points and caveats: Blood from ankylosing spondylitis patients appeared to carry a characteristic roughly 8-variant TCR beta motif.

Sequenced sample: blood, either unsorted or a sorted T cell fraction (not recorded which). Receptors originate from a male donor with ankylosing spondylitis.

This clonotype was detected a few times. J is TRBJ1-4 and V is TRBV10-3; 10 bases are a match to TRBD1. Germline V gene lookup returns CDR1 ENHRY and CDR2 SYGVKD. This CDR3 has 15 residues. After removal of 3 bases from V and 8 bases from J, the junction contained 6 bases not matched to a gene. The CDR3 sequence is CAISDGQGVDEKLFF. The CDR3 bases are TGTGCCATCAGTGATGGACAGGGGGTAGACGAAAAACTGTTTTTT.

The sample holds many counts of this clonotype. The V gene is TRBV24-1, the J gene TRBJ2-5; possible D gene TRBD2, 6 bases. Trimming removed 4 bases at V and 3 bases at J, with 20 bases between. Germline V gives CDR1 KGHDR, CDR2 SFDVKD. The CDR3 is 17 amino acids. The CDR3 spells CATSDPEAAGREETQYF. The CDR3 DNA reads TGTGCCACCAGTGACCCGGAGGCGGCGGGGAGAGAAGAGACCCAGTACTTC.

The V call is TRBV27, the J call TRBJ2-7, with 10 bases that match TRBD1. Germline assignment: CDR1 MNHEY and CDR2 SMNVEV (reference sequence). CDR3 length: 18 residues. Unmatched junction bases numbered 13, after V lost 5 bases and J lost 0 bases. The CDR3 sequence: CASSPRDRGVILSYEQYF. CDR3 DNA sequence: TGTGCCAGCAGTCCCCGGGACAGGGGCGTAATTCTCTCCTACGAGCAGTACTTC.

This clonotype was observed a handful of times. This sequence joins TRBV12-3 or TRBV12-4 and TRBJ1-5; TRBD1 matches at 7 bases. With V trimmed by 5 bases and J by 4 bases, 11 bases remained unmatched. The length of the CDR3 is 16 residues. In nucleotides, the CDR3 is TGTGCCAGCAGTAAATGGACAGGACCCCTAAATCAGCCCCAGCATTTT. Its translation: CASSKWTGPLNQPQHF.

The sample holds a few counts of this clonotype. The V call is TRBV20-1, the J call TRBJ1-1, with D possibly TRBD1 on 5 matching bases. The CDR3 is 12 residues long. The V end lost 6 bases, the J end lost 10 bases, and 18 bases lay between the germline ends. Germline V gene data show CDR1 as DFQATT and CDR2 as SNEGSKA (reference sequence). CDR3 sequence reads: CSAPDLGARAFF. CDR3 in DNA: TGCAGTGCCCCCGATCTCGGGGCGCGAGCTTTCTTT.

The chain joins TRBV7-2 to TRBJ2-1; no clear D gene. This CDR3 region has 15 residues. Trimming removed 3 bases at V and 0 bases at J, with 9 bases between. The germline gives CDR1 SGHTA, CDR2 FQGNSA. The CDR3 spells CASSFGPTSYNEQFF. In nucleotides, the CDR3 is TGTGCCAGCAGCTTTGGACCTACCTCCTACAATGAGCAGTTCTTC.

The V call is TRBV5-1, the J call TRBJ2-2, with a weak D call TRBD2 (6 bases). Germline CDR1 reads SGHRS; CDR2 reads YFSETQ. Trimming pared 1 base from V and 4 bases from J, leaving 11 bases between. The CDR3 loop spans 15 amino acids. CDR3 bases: TGCGCCAGCAGCTTGCCGACGGGGGTCACCGGGGAGCTGTTTTTT. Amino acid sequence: CASSLPTGVTGELFF.

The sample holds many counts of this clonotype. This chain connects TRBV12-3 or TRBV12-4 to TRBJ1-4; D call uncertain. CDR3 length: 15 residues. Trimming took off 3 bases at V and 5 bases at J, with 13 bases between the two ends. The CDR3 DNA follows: TGTGCCAGCAGTTTGAACAGAAGTGGGAATGAAAAACTGTTTTTT. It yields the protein CASSLNRSGNEKLFF.